This TCR beta chain was found in a study of blood T cell repertoires in COVID-19. The data were produced by immunoSEQ multiplex PCR, yet TCRdb's version contains in-frame clones alone and is incomplete. The sample carries around 200,000 clones, around four fifths recorded once. The CDR3 runs 16 residues. The V and J ends lost 0 bases and 5 bases respectively, with 16 bases between them. CDR1 is SGHRS, CDR2 YFSETQ, per germline. The rearrangement joins TRBV5-1 to TRBJ2-3, with no clear D. The clonotype was recovered from a middle-aged man with active or convalescent COVID-19. Sequenced input: peripheral blood. The CDR3 DNA reads as TGCGCCAGCAGCTTGGGGAGCCTTATCCGAGAAGATACGCAGTATTTT. The encoded protein is CASSLGSLIREDTQYF. Based on the CDR3 plus reference TRBV5-1 and TRBJ2-3, the full variable domain is KAGVTQTPRYLIKTRGQQVTLSCSPISGHRSVSWYQQTPGQGLQFLFEYFSETQRNKGNFPGRFSGRQFSNSRSEMNVSTLELGDSALYLCASSLGSLIREDTQYFGPGTRLTVL.